The clone carrying this T cell receptor beta chain was recorded a few times. The PCR employed 60 Vbeta primers together with 13 Jbeta primers. Assay: immunoSEQ multiplex PCR; the TCRdb copy retains only in-frame clones and omits some. The data contain roughly 160,000 clones, roughly 85% of them seen just once; the ten biggest clones take up roughly 1.2%. Donors consisted of healthy bone marrow donors. V lost 0 bases to trimming and J lost 7 bases, with 13 bases between them. The CDR3 covers 15 residues. CDR1 and CDR2 (germline): LGHNA, YNFKEQ. This record belongs to a study of cytomegalovirus exposure and HLA in healthy donors.

The source of this sequence is a woman between 50 and 59 years old in good health and CMV-seronegative. Sequenced: PBMCs. The V and J genes are TRBV4-2 and TRBJ2-1; D may be TRBD2 (5 bases). CDR3 in DNA: TGTGCCAGCAGCCAAGATCGGAGCCCGGGGAATGAGCAGTTCTTC. This codes for CASSQDRSPGNEQFF.